Listed below are T cell receptor beta chains from one sample, sequenced in a study of blood T cell repertoires in COVID-19. Clones were sequenced by immunoSEQ multiplex PCR, and TCRdb holds only the in-frame ones, with some missing. This table holds fewer than 35,000 clones, roughly nine tenths found once. The sample was peripheral blood. The source is a man aged 50 or older with active or convalescent COVID-19. Each CDR3 is given with its conserved first and last residue. Fields, in order: D gene, clone size, J gene, V gene, CDR3 protein, CDR3 DNA. D genes are given only for firm matches. Clone size is not always given. Where it is, it says once, few, many or a class for expanded clones.

TRBD2 | NA | TRBJ2-3 | TRBV3-1/TRBV3-2 | CASSQRPASGSTDTQYF | TGTGCCAGCAGCCAAAGACCGGCTAGCGGGAGCACAGATACGCAGTATTTT
TRBD1 | NA | TRBJ2-3 | TRBV3-1/TRBV3-2 | CASSLQGAGGTDTQYF | TGTGCCAGCAGCCTCCAGGGGGCAGGAGGCACAGATACGCAGTATTTT
NA | once | TRBJ1-2 | TRBV2 | CASRQGGYGYTF | TGTGCCAGCAGGCAGGGAGGCTATGGCTACACCTTC
TRBD1 | NA | TRBJ1-4 | TRBV18 | CASSSGGSNEKLFF | TGTGCCAGCTCATCAGGGGGCTCTAATGAAAAACTGTTTTTT
TRBD1 | NA | TRBJ2-2 | TRBV7-9 | CASSLPPTGSTGELFF | TGTGCCAGCAGTCTTCCTCCGACAGGGTCCACCGGGGAGCTGTTTTTT
NA | once | TRBJ2-7 | TRBV21-1 | CASSKRVLAGGSYEQYF | TGTGCCAGCAGCAAAAGGGTACTAGCGGGAGGCTCCTACGAGCAGTACTTC
NA | few | TRBJ1-3 | TRBV29-1 | CSAGERGNTIYF | TGCAGCGCCGGGGAGAGGGGAAACACCATATATTTT
TRBD2 | NA | TRBJ2-7 | TRBV4-1 | CASSQLLAVDYEQYF | TGCGCCAGCAGCCAATTACTAGCGGTCGACTACGAGCAGTACTTC
NA | NA | TRBJ1-1 | TRBV5-1 | CASSLVGRGMNTEAFF | TGCGCCAGCAGCTTGGTGGGGCGGGGGATGAACACTGAAGCTTTCTTT
TRBD1 | NA | TRBJ1-5 | TRBV28 | CASTHSGGGSNQPQHF | TGTGCCAGCACCCACTCAGGGGGCGGGAGCAATCAGCCCCAGCATTTT
TRBD1 | NA | TRBJ2-1 | TRBV9 | CASSVEPPTGGWMGEQFF | TGTGCCAGCAGCGTAGAACCCCCGACAGGGGGATGGATGGGTGAGCAGTTCTTC
TRBD1 | few | TRBJ2-4 | TRBV18 | CASSPSTGGRDIQYF | TGTGCCAGCTCACCATCTACAGGGGGAAGGGACATTCAGTACTTC
NA | NA | TRBJ2-6 | TRBV7-9 | CASSLMAGSAKRGANVLTF | TGTGCCAGCAGCTTGATGGCCGGGTCGGCCAAGAGGGGGGCCAACGTCCTGACTTTC
TRBD1 | NA | TRBJ2-7 | TRBV27 | CASSFLGQADYSYEQYF | TGTGCCAGCAGTTTCCTCGGACAGGCCGATTATTCCTACGAGCAGTACTTC
TRBD1 | NA | TRBJ2-1 | TRBV7-3 | CASSFGTGGYNEQFF | TGTGCCAGCAGCTTCGGGACAGGGGGTTACAATGAGCAGTTCTTC
NA | few | TRBJ2-7 | TRBV5-1 | CASSLDATPGNEQYF | TGCGCCAGCAGCTTGGACGCCACCCCGGGGAACGAGCAGTACTTC
TRBD2 | NA | TRBJ2-7 | TRBV29-1 | CSVETSGSSYEQYF | TGCAGCGTTGAAACTAGCGGGAGCTCCTACGAGCAGTACTTC
NA | NA | TRBJ2-2 | TRBV12-5 | CASGLAPVGELFF | TGTGCTAGTGGTTTGGCCCCGGTCGGGGAGCTGTTTTTT
NA | NA | TRBJ2-7 | TRBV5-6 | CASSFDSVAYEQYF | TGTGCCAGCAGCTTTGACAGTGTTGCCTACGAGCAGTACTTC
NA | NA | TRBJ2-3 | TRBV7-9 | CASSLGADIPPGTDTQYF | TGTGCCAGCAGCTTAGGGGCTGACATTCCCCCAGGCACAGATACGCAGTATTTT
NA | NA | TRBJ1-1 | TRBV5-1 | CASSLTGSSNTEAFF | TGCGCCAGCAGCTTGACAGGGTCTTCGAACACTGAAGCTTTCTTT
TRBD1 | NA | TRBJ1-3 | TRBV9 | CASSGQGFAGNTIYF | TGTGCCAGCAGCGGACAGGGGTTTGCTGGAAACACCATATATTTT